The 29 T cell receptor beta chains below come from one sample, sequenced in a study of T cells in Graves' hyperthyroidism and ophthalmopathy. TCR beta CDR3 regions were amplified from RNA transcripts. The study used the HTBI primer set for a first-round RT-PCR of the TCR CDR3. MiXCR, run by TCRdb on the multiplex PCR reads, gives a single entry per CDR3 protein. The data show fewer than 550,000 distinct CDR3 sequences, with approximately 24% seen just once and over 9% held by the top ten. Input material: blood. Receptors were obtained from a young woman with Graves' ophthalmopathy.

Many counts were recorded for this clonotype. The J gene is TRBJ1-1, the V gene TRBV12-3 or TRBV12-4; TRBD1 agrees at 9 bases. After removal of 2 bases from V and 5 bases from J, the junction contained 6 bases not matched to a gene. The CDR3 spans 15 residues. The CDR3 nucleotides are TGTGCCAGCAGTTTAACCGACAGGGGGGCTACTGAAGCTTTCTTT. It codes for CASSLTDRGATEAFF.

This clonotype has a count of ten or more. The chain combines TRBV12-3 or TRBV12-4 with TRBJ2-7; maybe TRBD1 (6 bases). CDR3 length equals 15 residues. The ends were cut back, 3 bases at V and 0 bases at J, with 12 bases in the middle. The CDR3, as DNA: TGTGCCAGCAGTTTCTGGGCGGACAGCTCCTACGAGCAGTACTTC. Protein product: CASSFWADSSYEQYF.

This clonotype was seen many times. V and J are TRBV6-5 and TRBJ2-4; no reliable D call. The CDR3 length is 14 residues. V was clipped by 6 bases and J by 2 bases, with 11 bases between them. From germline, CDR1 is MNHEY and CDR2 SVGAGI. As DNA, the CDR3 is TGTGCCAGCAGCTTATCCCCGTCCAAAAACATTCAGTACTTC. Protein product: CASSLSPSKNIQYF.

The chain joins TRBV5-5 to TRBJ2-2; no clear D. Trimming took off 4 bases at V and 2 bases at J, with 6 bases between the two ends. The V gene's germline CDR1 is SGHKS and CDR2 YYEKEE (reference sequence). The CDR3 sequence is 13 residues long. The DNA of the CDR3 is TGTGCCAGCAGCCCGGTTAACACCGGGGAGCTGTTTTTT. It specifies CASSPVNTGELFF.

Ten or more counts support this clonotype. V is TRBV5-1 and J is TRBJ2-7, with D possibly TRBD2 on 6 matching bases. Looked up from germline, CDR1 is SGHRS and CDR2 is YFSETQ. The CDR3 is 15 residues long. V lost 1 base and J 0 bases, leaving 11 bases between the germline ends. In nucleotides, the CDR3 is TGCGCCAGCAGCTTGCCTGGGGGAGGCTCCTACGAGCAGTACTTC. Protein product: CASSLPGGGSYEQYF.

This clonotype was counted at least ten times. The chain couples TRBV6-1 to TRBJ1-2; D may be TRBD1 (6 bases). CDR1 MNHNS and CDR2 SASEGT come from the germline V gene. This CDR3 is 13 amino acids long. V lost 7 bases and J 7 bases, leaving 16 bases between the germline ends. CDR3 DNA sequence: TGTGCCAGCACCAAGGGGCAGGGGTCTGGCTACACCTTC. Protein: CASTKGQGSGYTF.

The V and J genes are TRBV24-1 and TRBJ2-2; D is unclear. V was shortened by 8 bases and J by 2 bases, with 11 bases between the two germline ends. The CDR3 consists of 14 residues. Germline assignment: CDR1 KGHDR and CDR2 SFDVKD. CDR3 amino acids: CATMSGSNTGELFF. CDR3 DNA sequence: TGTGCCACCATGTCCGGGTCCAACACCGGGGAGCTGTTTTTT.

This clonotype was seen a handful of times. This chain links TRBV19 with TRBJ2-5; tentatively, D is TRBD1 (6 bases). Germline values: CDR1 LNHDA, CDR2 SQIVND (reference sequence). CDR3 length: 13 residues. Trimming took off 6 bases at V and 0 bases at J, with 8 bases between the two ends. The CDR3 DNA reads TGTGCCAGTAGGGACAGCAACCAAGAGACCCAGTACTTC. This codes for CASRDSNQETQYF.

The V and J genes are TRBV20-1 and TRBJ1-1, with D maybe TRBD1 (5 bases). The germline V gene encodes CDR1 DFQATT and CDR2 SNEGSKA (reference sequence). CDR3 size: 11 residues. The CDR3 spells CRGQLGTEAFF. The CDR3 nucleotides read TGCAGAGGACAACTAGGGACTGAAGCTTTCTTT.

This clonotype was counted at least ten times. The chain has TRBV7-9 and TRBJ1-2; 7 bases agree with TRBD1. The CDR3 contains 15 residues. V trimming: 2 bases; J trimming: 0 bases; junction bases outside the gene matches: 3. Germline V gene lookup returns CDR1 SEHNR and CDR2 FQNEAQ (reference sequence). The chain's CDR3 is CASSLTGQTNYGYTF. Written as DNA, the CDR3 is TGTGCCAGCAGCTTAACGGGACAGACTAACTATGGCTACACCTTC.

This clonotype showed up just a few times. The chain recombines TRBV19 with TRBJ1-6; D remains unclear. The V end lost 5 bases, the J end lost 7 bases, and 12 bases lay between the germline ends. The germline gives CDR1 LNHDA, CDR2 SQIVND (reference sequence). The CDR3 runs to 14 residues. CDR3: CASSVRDPNSPLHF. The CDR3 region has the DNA TGTGCCAGTAGTGTCCGGGATCCCAATTCACCCCTCCACTTT.

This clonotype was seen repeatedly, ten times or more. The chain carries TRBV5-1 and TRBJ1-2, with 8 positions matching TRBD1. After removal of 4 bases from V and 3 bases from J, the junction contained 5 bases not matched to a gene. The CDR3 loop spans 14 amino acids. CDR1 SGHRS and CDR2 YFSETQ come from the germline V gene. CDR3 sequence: CASSAGQAHYGYTF. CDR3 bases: TGCGCCAGCAGCGCGGGACAGGCGCACTATGGCTACACCTTC.

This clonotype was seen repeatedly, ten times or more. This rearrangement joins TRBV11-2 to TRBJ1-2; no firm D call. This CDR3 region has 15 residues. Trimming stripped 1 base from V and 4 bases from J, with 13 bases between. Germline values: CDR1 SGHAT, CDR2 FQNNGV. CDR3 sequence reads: CASSLGTSPLYGYTF. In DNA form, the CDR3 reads TGTGCCAGCAGCTTAGGCACATCTCCTCTCTATGGCTACACCTTC.

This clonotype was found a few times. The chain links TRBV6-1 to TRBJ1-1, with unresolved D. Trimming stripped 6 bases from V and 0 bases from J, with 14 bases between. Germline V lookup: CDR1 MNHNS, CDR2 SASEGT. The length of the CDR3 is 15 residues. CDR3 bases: TGTGCCAGCAGGGAGGTTTGGAGAATGAACACTGAAGCTTTCTTT. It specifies CASREVWRMNTEAFF.

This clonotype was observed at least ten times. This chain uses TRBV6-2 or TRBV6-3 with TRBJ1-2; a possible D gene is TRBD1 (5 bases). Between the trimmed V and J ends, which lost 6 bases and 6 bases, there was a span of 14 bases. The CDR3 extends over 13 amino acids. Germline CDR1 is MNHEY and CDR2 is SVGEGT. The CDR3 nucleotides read TGTGCCAGCAGGGAGGGGCTTGAGGATGGCTACACCTTC. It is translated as CASREGLEDGYTF.

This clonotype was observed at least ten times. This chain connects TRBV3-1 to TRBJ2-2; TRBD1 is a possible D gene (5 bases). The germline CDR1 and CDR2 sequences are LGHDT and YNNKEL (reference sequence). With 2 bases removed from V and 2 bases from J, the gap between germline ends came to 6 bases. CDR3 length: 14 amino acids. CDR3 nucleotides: TGTGCCAGCAGCCAAAGGGGAAACACCGGGGAGCTGTTTTTT. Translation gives CASSQRGNTGELFF.

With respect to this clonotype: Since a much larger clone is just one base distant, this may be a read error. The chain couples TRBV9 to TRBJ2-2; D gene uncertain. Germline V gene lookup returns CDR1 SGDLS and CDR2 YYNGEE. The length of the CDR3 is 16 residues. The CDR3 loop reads CVSSVDRWTNTGELFF. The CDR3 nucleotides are TGTGTCAGCAGCGTAGATAGATGGACGAACACCGGGGAGCTGTTTTTT.

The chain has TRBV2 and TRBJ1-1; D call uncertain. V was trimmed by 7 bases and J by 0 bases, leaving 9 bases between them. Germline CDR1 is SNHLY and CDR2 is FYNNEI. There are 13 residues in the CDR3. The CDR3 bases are TGTGCCAGCAATATGGGGTTGAACACTGAAGCTTTCTTT. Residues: CASNMGLNTEAFF.

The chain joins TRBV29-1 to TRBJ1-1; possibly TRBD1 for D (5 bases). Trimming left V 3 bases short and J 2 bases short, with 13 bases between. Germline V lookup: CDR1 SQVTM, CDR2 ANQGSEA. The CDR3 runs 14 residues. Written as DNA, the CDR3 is TGCAGCGTTGAGCTCCCAGGGATCAACACTGAAGCTTTCTTT. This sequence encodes CSVELPGINTEAFF.

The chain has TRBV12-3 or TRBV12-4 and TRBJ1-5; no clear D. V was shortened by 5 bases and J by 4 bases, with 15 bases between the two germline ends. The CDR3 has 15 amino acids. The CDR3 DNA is TGTGCCAGCAGTGCAGCAGGACCGTTAAATCAGCCCCAGCATTTT. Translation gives CASSAAGPLNQPQHF.

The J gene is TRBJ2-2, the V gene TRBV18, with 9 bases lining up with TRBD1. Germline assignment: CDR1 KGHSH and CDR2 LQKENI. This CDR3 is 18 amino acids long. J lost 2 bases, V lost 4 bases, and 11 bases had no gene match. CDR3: CASSRSPADRGNTGELFF. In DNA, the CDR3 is TGTGCCAGCTCACGTAGCCCGGCGGACAGGGGAAACACCGGGGAGCTGTTTTTT.

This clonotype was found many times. The CDR3 DNA sequence: TGCGCCAGCAGCCAGATTATTGGGAGCACTGAAGCTTTCTTT. Residues: CASSQIIGSTEAFF. The chain has TRBV4-1 and TRBJ1-1; D not resolved. Deletions cut 3 bases from V and 4 bases from J, with 12 bases between. The CDR3 covers 14 residues. Per the germline V gene, CDR1 is MGHRA and CDR2 is YSYEKL.

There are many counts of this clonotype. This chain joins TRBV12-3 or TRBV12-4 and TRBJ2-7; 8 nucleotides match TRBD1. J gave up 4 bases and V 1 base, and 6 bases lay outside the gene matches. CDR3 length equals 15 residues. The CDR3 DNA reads TGTGCCAGCAGTTTAGGGGCAGGGGGCAGTTACGAGCAGTACTTC. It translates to CASSLGAGGSYEQYF.

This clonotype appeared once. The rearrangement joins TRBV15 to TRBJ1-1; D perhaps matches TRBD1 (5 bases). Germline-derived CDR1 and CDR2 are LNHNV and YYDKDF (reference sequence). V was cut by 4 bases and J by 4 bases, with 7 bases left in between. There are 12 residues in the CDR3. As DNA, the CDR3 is TGTGCCACCAGCACCGGGGGCACTGAAGCTTTCTTT. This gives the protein CATSTGGTEAFF.

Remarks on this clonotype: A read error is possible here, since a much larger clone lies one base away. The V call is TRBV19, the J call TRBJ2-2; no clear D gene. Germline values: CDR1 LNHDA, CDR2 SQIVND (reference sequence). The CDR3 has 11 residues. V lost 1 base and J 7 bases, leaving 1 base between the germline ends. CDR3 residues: CASSIGGELFF. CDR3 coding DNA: TGTGCCAGTAGTATAGGCGGGGAGCTGTTTTTT.

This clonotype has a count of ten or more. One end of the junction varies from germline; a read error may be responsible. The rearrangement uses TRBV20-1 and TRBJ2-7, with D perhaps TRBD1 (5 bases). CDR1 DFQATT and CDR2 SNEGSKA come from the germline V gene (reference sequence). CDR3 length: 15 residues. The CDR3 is CGAKGDRTHSYEQYF. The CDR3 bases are TGCGGTGCTAAAGGAGACAGAACCCACTCCTACGAGCAGTACTTC.

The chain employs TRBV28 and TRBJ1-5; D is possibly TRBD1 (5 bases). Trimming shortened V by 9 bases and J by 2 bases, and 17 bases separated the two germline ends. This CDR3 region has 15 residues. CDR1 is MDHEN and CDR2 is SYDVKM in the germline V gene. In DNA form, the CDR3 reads TGTGCCAGTAACCCTGTGGGGGTTGGCAATCAGCCCCAGCATTTT. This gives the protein CASNPVGVGNQPQHF.

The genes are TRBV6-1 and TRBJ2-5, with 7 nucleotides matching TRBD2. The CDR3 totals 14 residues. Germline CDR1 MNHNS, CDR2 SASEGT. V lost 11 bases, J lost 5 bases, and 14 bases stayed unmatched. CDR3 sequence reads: CASRLERGGETQYF. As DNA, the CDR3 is TGTGCCTCCCGCTTGGAGCGGGGCGGGGAGACCCAGTACTTC.

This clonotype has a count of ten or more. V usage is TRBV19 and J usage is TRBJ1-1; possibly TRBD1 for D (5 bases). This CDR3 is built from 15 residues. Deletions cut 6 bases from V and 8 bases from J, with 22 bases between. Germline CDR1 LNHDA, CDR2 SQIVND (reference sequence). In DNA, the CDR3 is TGTGCCAGTAGCGCGAACGACAAGGGGAGGGTCGAAGCTTTCTTT. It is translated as CASSANDKGRVEAFF.